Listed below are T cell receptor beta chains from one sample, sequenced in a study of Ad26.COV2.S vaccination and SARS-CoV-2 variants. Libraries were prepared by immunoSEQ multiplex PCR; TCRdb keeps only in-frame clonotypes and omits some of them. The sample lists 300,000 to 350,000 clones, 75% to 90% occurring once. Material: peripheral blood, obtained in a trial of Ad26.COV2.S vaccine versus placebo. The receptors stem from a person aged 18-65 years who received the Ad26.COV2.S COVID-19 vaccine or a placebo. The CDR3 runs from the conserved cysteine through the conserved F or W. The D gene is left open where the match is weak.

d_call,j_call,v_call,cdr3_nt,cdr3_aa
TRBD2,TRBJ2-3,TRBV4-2,TGTGCCAGCAGCAAAGCGGGAGTCACAGATACGCAGTATTTT,CASSKAGVTDTQYF
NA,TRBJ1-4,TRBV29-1,TGCAGCGTTGTAGGGGGGGTAGTTTCAACTAATGAAAAACTGTTTTTT,CSVVGGVVSTNEKLFF
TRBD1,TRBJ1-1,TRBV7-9,TGTGCCAGCATATATGACAGGGCGAACACTGAAGCTTTCTTT,CASIYDRANTEAFF
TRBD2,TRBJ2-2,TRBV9,TGTGCCAGCAGCCCATTAGGACTAGCGGGAGGGCCCGGGGAGCTGTTTTTT,CASSPLGLAGGPGELFF
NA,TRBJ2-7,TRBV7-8,TGTGCCAGCAGCCGAGGGGGTTCAGGGCAGGCGCAGTACTTC,CASSRGGSGQAQYF
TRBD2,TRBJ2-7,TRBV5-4,TGTGCCAGCAGCTTGACGGAAAGCGGGGGGCCCTCTAGATACGAGCAGTACTTC,CASSLTESGGPSRYEQYF
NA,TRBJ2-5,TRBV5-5,TGTGCCAGCAGCTTGGTTCGGGGGAGCCAAGAGACCCAGTACTTC,CASSLVRGSQETQYF
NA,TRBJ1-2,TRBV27,TGTGCCAGCAGTCAACTCGACAGCTATGGCTACACCTTC,CASSQLDSYGYTF
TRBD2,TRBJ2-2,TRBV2,TGTGCCAGCGGGACTAGCGGAAACACCGGGGAGCTGTTTTTT,CASGTSGNTGELFF
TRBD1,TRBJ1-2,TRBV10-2,TGCGCCAGCAGTGGACGTAGACAGGGGGCGGATTCTGGCTACACCTTC,CASSGRRQGADSGYTF